Sequencing of this T cell receptor (beta chain) was carried out in a study of CD8 T cells in ankylosing spondylitis. Broader study findings: According to the report, clones linked to the disease were significantly enriched in matched synovial fluid samples taken from ankylosing spondylitis patients. With a CD8+ phenotype, disease-linked clones were relatively rare in peripheral blood. A TCR beta motif of 7 to 9 highly homologous variants seemed to mark ankylosing spondylitis blood.

This CDR3 spans 13 amino acids. Trimming took off 3 bases at V and 8 bases at J, with 11 bases between the two ends. Germline assignment: CDR1 KGHSH and CDR2 LQKENI. Note on this clonotype: The target antigen is unknown.

TCRdb independently ran MiXCR on the 5' RACE reads; one entry per CDR3 protein. This table has roughly 90,000 distinct CDR3 sequences, 9% appearing once. The sequence was obtained from a male donor with ankylosing spondylitis. Sample: blood, either unsorted or a sorted T cell fraction (not recorded which). This rearrangement joins TRBV18 to TRBJ2-1; D is possibly TRBD2 (6 bases). CDR3 residues: CASSPRGPDEQFF. In nucleotides, the CDR3 is TGTGCCAGCTCACCGCGGGGCCCCGATGAGCAGTTCTTC.